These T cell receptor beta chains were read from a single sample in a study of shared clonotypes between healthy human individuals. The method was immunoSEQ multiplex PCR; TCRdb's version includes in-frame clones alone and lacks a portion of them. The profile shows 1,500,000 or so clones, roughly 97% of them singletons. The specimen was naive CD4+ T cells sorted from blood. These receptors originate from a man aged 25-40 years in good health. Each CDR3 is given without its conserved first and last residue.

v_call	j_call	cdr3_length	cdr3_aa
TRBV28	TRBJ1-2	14	ASRINPQTRDYGYT
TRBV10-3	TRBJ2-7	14	AISEVTSGVSYEQY
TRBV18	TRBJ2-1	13	ASSWTSGRENEQF
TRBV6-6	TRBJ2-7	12	ASSYMVSSYEQY
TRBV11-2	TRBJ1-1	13	ASSLATAVAGEAF
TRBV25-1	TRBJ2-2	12	ASSDGQPAGELF
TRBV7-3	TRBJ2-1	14	ASSTTGQGTYNEQF
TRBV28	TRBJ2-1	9	ASRSLREQF
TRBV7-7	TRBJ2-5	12	ASSPGPSQETQY
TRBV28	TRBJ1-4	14	ASRRGDRVTNEKLF
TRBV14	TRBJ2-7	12	ASSLYGGRREQY
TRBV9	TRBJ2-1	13	ASGREGTLYNEQF
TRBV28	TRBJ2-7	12	ASRPTGDSYEQY
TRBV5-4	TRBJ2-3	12	ASTFGADTDTQY
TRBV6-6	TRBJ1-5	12	ASSRDSGNQPQH
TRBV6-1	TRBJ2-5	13	ASSATSGGAETQY
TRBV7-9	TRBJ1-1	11	ASSLVDGSEAF
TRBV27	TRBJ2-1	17	ASSKSFFGLAGTGNEQF
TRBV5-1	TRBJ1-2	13	ASSSRDRGLKGYT
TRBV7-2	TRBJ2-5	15	ASRHKPGLPGRETQY
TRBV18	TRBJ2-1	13	ASTDSSGIYNEQF
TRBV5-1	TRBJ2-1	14	ASSLAGTGGHNEQF
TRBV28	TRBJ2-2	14	ASSSQGGVNTGELF
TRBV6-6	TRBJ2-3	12	ASSYSSAGDTQY
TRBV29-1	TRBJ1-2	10	SVPTGSYGYT
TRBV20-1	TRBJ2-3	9	SAPMEGTQY
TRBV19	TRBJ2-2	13	ASSIGLASTGELF
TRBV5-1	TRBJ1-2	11	ASSERGDYGYT
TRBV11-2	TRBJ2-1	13	ASSWTSGSGNEQF
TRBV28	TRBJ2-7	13	ASSTFRTLSYEQY
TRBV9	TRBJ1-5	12	ASSAGQGYQPQH
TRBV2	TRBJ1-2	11	ASSEQGTGGYT
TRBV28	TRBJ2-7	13	ATKGGLAAPYEQY
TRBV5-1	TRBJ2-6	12	ASSLTTGANVLT
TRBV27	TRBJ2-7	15	ASSQGLAGEGFYEQY
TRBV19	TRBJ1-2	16	ASSIRWQGGRPNYGYT
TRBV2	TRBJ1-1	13	ASNPPGGGNTEAF
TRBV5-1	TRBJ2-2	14	ASSLRGSVDTGELF
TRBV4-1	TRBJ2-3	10	ASSQAGGTQY
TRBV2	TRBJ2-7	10	ASLDKAYEQY
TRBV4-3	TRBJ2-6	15	ASSQVGTGDGANVLT
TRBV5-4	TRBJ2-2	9	ASSSGRELF
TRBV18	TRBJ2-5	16	ASSPPINSGRALETQY
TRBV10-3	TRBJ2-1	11	AISGTTLAEQF
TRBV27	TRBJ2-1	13	ASSLEGVGFNEQF
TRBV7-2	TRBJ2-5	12	ASSSSGWRETQY
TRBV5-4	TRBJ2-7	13	ASSLEGRGPYEQY
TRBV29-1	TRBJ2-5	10	SGVAVQETQY
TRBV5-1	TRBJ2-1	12	ASSLGLAENEQF
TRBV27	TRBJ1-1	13	ASSRVRVGDTEAF
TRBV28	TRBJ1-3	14	ASSSGGGSPGNTIY
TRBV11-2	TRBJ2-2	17	ASRGLGLMSGRGTGELF
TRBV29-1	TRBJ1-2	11	STTIGSDYGYT
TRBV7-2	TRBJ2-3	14	ASSPWTSGFAASQY